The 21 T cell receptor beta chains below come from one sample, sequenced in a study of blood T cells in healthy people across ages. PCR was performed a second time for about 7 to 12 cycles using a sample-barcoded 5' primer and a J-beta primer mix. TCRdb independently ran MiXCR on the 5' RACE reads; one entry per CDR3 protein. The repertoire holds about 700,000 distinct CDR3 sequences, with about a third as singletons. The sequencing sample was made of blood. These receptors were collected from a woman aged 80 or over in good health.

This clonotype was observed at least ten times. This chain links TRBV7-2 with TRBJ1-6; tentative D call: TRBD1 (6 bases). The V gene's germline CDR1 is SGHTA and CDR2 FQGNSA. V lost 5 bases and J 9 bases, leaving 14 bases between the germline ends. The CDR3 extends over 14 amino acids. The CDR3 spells CASSEAGVVSPLHF. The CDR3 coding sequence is TGTGCCAGCAGCGAGGCAGGGGTTGTTTCACCCCTCCACTTT.

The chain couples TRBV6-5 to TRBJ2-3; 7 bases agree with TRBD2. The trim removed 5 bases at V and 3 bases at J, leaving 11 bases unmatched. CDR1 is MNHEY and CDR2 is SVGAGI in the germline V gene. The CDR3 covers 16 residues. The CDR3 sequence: CASSPPRGESTDTQYF. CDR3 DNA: TGTGCCAGCAGTCCCCCCCGGGGGGAAAGTACAGATACGCAGTATTTT.

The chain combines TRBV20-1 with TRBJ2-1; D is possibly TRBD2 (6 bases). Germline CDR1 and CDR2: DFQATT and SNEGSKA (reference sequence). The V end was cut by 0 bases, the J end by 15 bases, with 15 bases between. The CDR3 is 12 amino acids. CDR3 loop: CSARDLATALFF. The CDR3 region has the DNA TGCAGTGCTAGAGATCTAGCGACCGCCCTGTTCTTC.

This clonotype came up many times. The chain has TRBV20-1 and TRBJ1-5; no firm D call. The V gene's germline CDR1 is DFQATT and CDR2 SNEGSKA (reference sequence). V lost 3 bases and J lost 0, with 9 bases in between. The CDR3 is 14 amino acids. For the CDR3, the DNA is TGCAGTGCTAGTTGGTGGGATAGCAATCAGCCCCAGCATTTT. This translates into CSASWWDSNQPQHF.

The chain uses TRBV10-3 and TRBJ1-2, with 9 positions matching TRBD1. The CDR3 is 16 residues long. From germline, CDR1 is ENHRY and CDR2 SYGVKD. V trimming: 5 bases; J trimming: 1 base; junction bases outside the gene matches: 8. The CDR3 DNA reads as TGTGCCATCAGTTTTCCTTCGACAGGGGGTAACTATGGCTACACCTTC. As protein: CAISFPSTGGNYGYTF.

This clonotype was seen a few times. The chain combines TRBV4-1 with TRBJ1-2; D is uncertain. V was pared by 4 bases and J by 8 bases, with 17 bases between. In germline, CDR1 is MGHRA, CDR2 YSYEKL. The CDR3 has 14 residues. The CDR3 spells CASSPRTPLRGYTF. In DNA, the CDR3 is TGCGCCAGCAGCCCGAGGACGCCTCTTAGAGGCTACACCTTC.

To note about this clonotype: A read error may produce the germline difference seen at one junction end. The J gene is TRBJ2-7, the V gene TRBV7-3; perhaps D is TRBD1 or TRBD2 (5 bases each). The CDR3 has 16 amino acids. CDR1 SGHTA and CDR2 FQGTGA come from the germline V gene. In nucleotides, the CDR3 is TGTGCCGGCAGCCTCGCCGGGACCGCTACCTACAATGAGCAGTACTTC. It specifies CAGSLAGTATYNEQYF. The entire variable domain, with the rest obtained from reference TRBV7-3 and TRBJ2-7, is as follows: GAGVSQTPSNKVTEKGKYVELRCDPISGHTALYWYRQSLGQGPEFLIYFQGTGAADDSGLPNDRFFAVRPEGSVSTLKIQRTERGDSAVYLCAGSLAGTATYNEQYFGPGTRLTVT.

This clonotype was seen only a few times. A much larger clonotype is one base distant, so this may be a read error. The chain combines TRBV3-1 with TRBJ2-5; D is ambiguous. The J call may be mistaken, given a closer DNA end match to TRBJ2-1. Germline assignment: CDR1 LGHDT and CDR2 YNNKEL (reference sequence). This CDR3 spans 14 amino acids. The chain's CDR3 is CASSQGLNQETQFF. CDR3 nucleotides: TGTGCCAGCAGCCAAGGGCTAAACCAAGAGACCCAGTTCTTC.

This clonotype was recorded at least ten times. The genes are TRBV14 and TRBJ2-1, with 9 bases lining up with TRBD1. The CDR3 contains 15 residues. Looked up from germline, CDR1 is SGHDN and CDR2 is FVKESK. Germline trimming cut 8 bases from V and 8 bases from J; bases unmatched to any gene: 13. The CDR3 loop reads CASLPSGQGPHEQFF. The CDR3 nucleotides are TGTGCCAGCCTACCTTCTGGACAGGGGCCCCATGAGCAGTTCTTC.

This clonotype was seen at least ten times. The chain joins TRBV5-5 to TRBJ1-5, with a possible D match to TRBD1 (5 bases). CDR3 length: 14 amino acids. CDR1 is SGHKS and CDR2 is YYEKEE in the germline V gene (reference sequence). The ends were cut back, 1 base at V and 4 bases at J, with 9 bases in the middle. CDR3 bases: TGTGCCAGCAGCTTGTATAGGGGTAATCAGCCCCAGCATTTT. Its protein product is CASSLYRGNQPQHF.

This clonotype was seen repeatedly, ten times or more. The CDR3 loop reads CASSSDLLWDEQFF. The CDR3 nucleotides are TGTGCCAGCTCCTCGGACTTGCTCTGGGATGAGCAGTTCTTC. The chain carries TRBV11-3 and TRBJ2-1, with D possibly matching TRBD2 (5 bases). Per the germline V gene, CDR1 is SGHNT and CDR2 is YENEEA. The CDR3 has 14 amino acids. The V and J ends lost 8 bases and 8 bases respectively, with 19 bases between them.

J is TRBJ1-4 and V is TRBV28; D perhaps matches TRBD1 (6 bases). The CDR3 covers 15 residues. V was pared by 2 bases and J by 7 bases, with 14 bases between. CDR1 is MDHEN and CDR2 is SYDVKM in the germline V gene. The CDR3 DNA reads TGTGCCAGCAGTTTAGCAGGGACCAGGGGTGAAAAACTGTTTTTT. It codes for CASSLAGTRGEKLFF.

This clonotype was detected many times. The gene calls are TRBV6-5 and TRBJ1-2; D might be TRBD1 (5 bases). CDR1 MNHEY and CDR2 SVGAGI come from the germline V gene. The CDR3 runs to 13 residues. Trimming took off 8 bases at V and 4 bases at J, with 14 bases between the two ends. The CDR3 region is CASGDPGRYGYTF. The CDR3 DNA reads TGTGCCAGCGGGGACCCGGGACGCTATGGCTACACCTTC.

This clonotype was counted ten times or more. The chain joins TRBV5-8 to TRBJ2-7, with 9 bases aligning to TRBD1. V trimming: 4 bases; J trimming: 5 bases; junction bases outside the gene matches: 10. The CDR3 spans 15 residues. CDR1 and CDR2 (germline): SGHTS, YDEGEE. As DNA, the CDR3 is TGTGCCAGCAGCGTGACCGGGACAGGGACGGACGAGCAGTACTTC. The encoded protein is CASSVTGTGTDEQYF.

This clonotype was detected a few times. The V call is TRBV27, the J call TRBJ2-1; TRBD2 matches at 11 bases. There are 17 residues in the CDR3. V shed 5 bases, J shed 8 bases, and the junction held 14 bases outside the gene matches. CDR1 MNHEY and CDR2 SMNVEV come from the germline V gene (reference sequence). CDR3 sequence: CASSPPPSSGGFHEQFF. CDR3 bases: TGTGCCAGCAGTCCGCCCCCCTCTAGCGGGGGGTTCCATGAGCAGTTCTTC.

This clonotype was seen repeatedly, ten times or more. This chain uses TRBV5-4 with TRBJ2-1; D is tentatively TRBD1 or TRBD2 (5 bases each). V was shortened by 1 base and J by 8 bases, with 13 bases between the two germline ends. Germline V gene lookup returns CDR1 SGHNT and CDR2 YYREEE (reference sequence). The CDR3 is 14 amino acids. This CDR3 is CASSLFREADEQFF. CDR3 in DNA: TGTGCCAGCAGCTTGTTCAGGGAAGCGGATGAGCAGTTCTTC.

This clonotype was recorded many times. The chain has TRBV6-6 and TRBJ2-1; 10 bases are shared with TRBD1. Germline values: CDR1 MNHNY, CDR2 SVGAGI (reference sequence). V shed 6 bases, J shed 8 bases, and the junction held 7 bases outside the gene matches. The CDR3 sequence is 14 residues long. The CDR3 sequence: CASRPGTGVDEQFF. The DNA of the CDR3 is TGTGCCAGCAGGCCCGGGACAGGGGTAGATGAGCAGTTCTTC.

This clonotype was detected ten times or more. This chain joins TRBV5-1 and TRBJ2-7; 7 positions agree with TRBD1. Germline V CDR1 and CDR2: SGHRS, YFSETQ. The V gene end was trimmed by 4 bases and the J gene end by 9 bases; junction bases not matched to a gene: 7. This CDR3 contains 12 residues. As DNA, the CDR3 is TGCGCCAGCAGCCATACAGGGGTAGCGCAGTACTTC. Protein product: CASSHTGVAQYF.

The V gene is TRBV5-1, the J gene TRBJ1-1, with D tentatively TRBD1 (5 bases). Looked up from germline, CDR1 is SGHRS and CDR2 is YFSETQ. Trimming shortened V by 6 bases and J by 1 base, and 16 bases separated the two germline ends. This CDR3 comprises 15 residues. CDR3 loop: CASNPAAGENTEAFF. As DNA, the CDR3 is TGCGCCAGCAACCCGGCGGCGGGGGAGAACACTGAAGCTTTCTTT.

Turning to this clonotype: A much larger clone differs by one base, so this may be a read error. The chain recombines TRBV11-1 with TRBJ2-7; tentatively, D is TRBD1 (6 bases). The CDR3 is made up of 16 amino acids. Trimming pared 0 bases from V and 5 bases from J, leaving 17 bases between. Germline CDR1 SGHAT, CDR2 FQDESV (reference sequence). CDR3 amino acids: CASSLAMGQGCHEQYF. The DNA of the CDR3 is TGTGCCAGCAGCTTAGCGATGGGCCAGGGGTGCCACGAGCAGTACTTC.

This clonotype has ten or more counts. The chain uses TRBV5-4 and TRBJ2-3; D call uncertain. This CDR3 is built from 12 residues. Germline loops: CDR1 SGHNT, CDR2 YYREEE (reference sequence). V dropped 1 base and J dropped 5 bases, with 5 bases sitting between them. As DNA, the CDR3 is TGTGCCAGCAGCTTGTCAAAAGATACGCAGTATTTT. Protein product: CASSLSKDTQYF.